A single count supports the clone carrying this TCR beta chain. What it binds is unknown. These data originate in a study of cytomegalovirus exposure and HLA in healthy donors. The PCR had 60 Vbeta and 13 Jbeta primers. Measured with immunoSEQ multiplex PCR; TCRdb has only the in-frame clones, and not every one. This table holds roughly 150,000 clones, more than 70% found once. Study outcomes and limitations: In vitro confirmation showed three CMV-associated chains to be CMV antigen specific. According to an earlier analysis, most TCR beta V segments yielded productive rearrangements about 87% or about 30% of the time.

V was cut by 1 base and J by 2 bases, with 6 bases left in between. The CDR3 length is 12 residues. From germline, CDR1 is GTSNPN and CDR2 SVGIG (reference sequence). Sequenced: PBMCs. This receptor was obtained from a man aged 35 to 55 in good health and CMV-seronegative. V is TRBV30 and J is TRBJ2-7; D may be TRBD1 (6 bases). The CDR3 DNA reads TGTGCCTGGAGTGGGACAGCCTACGAGCAGTACTTC. Protein sequence: CAWSGTAYEQYF.